Described below is a single T cell receptor (beta chain) sequence and its context. Its binding antigen is unknown. The sample holds no much larger clone one base away, and base qualities are not on file. This sample was taken from a study of beta chain features in type 1 diabetes (dated by TCRdb to 2016 to 2019). General notes on the study: Patients and healthy donors did not differ in mean age, gender distribution, total cell number or subset yield. A total of roughly 100 million sorted cells were examined across all samples, and a strong correlation was observed between cell number per subset and RNA yield. In the study, TCRB repertoires of sorted circulating CD4+ T cell subsets from recently diagnosed type 1 diabetes patients were compared with those of matched healthy donors. Naive and central memory subsets were obtained from all 30 or so donors, but regulatory and stem cell-like memory subsets were isolated from only 8 patients and about eight healthy donors.

From each donor, a single peripheral blood sample of 100 to 150 mL on average was drawn into heparinised tubes. A BD FACSAria II and a panel including CD45RO, CCR7, CD25, CD127, CD95 and CD27 were used to sort naive, central memory, regulatory and stem cell-like memory CD4+ T cells. Every sorted population had a purity above 95%. Right away, PBMCs were isolated by Lymphoprep density gradient centrifugation and were stained directly, with no culture step. Samples were stained and sorted in pairs, with one healthy donor and one patient per experiment, so that batch effects were minimized. V drops 8 bases and J drops 3 bases, leaving 13 bases in between. The germline V gene (reference sequence) gives CDR1 as MNHNY and CDR2 as SVGAGI. Counted from cysteine to phenylalanine, this CDR3 has 14 amino acids. Here the CDR3 DNA is all that survives: 42 bases in frame from base 1. The entire amount of isolated RNA was reverse transcribed using the High Capacity cDNA Reverse Transcription Kit, so the sequenced TCRB transcripts were expressed ones. Naive, central memory and regulatory T cell samples underwent deep immunoSEQ sequencing, averaging around 4 million total reads per sample. Sorted cells were lysed in RLT buffer, and RNA was extracted using DNase-treated RNeasy Micro or Mini kits according to cell number. To prevent cross-contamination, every cell subset was processed on its own, while patient and healthy donor samples were processed together. The immunoSEQ multiplex PCR was used to amplify TCRB sequences from cDNA, yielding 87-bp fragments that span the CDR3 region. Sequencing of the amplicons was done on the Illumina HiSeq platform. Per the original workflow: PCR bias was corrected computationally using synthetic template baselines, and reads within Hamming distance 2 were collapsed, with unmergeable singletons discarded. By aligning reads against IMGT, V, D and J genes, CDR3 length, and insertions or deletions at six rearrangement sites were assigned. Within each subset, clonotype counts were normalized to the number of sorted cells before true diversity and Gini coefficients were calculated with the tcR R package. The overlap coefficient, calculated on TCRB nucleotide sequences, was used to measure repertoire sharing. Out-of-frame TCRB sequences from naive cells were analyzed as a proxy for the pre-selection repertoire. TCRdb mirrors the immuneACCESS table, restricted to in-frame sequences. Some clones are absent from its copies; in checked studies, under half trace to an unresolved V gene, and the reason for the others is unknown. For V, J and clone size, that table is used; D and trimming come from the DNA. Within this sample are roughly 500,000 clones, with approximately 30% of them counted one time only. The top ten hold 0.05% to 0.07% of the sample.

Broader findings and caveats from the paper: Shorter templates might be favored by PCR, yet because patient and control samples were amplified and corrected together, any such skew would affect both groups equally. Naive, central memory and regulatory TCRB repertoires appeared to be more similar among patients than among healthy donors. Because cDNA rather than genomic DNA was sequenced, highly expressing activated cells could have been over-represented, although no difference in activation and CD3 levels was found between groups. Because small numbers of individuals were included in the HLA sub-analyses, any influence of HLA type on TCRB rearrangement was left unresolved. In all four CD4+ subsets, TCRB CDR3 length was moderately but significantly shorter in type 1 diabetes patients. Fewer insertions and more nucleotide deletions at VDJ recombination sites were observed in patients with type 1 diabetes, implying thymic rearrangement abnormalities.

This clonotype was sampled from a man aged 18 to 35 in good health. The material sequenced was naive CD4+ T cells from blood. The sample's cell subset or site, from its label and the paper: true naive CD4+ T cells. The chain is made from TRBV6-6 and TRBJ2-2, with no confident D gene call. CDR3 sequence: CASAPQSHTGELFF. The nucleotide sequence reads TGTGCCAGCGCCCCACAAAGTCACACCGGGGAGCTGTTTTTT.